One and the same sample provided the 14 T cell receptor beta chains below, sequenced in a study of blood T cells in healthy people across ages. A second PCR of roughly 6 to 12 cycles used a sample-barcoded 5' primer and a J-beta primer mix. TCRdb processed the 5' RACE reads anew with MiXCR; each CDR3 protein has one entry. In the table there are 780,000 or so distinct CDR3 sequences, 53% of which are singletons. The sample taken for sequencing was blood. These TCRs come from a man aged 80 or over in good health.

The chain is built from TRBV27 and TRBJ2-1; 8 positions agree with TRBD2. This CDR3 has 15 residues. V was clipped by 8 bases and J by 4 bases; unmatched bases: 10. Germline V gene sequence: CDR1 MNHEY, CDR2 SMNVEV (reference sequence). The chain's CDR3 is CASVGGVASYNEQFF. The CDR3 DNA sequence: TGTGCCAGCGTCGGGGGGGTAGCCTCATACAATGAGCAGTTCTTC.

The gene calls are TRBV5-1 and TRBJ2-7, with 9 positions matching TRBD2. The CDR3 has 15 residues. V dropped 5 bases and J dropped 2; count of bases not matched to a gene: 8. The germline V gene encodes CDR1 SGHRS and CDR2 YFSETQ. Here the CDR3 reads CASRGGLAVPYEQYF. CDR3 coding DNA: TGCGCCAGCAGGGGGGGACTAGCAGTACCCTACGAGCAGTACTTC.

This clonotype showed up just a few times. The rearrangement joins TRBV11-2 to TRBJ2-3, with 7 nucleotides matching TRBD1. CDR3 length: 15 residues. V trimming: 5 bases; J trimming: 14 bases; junction bases outside the gene matches: 19. Germline CDR1 reads SGHAT; CDR2 reads FQNNGV. The CDR3 DNA reads TGTGCCAGCAGCCCAGCCAGGGGGTTTGGCAGATACGCGTATTTT. This encodes CASSPARGFGRYAYF.

The CDR3 protein is CASSAGTAKYNEQFF. The CDR3, as DNA: TGTGCCAGCAGCGCAGGGACAGCGAAATACAATGAGCAGTTCTTC. The chain joins TRBV9 to TRBJ2-1; 7 bases fit TRBD1. The CDR3 runs 15 residues. After removal of 3 bases from V and 4 bases from J, the junction contained 7 bases not matched to a gene. Looked up from germline, CDR1 is SGDLS and CDR2 is YYNGEE.

The chain employs TRBV5-1 and TRBJ2-7; 16 bases agree with TRBD2. The CDR3 length is 16 residues. Per the germline V gene, CDR1 is SGHRS and CDR2 is YFSETQ. V shed 4 bases and J 10 bases; nucleotides not matched to a gene: 11. The CDR3 bases are TGCGCCAGCAGCCCGAAGGGACTAGCGGGAGGGATAGCCCAGTACTTC. This codes for CASSPKGLAGGIAQYF.

This clonotype was seen a few times. The chain couples TRBV5-1 to TRBJ2-3; a possible D gene is TRBD2 (6 bases). The V gene's germline CDR1 is SGHRS and CDR2 YFSETQ. V was clipped by 7 bases and J by 14 bases, with 26 bases between them. CDR3 size: 14 residues. The DNA of the CDR3 is TGCGCCAGCCAGGGAGAAACTAGCAGCAGATACGCGTATTTT. Its protein is CASQGETSSRYAYF.

This clonotype was picked up a small number of times. The gene calls are TRBV6-2 or TRBV6-3 and TRBJ1-5, with D maybe TRBD1 (6 bases). In germline, CDR1 is MNHEY, CDR2 SVGEGT. Trimming cost V 5 bases and J 5 bases, with 13 bases left between them. CDR3 length: 14 residues. This chain's CDR3 is CASSPGALYQPQHF. The CDR3 region has the DNA TGTGCCAGCAGTCCAGGGGCCTTGTATCAGCCCCAGCATTTT.

The chain recombines TRBV9 with TRBJ1-1, with 7 bases that match TRBD1. This CDR3 region has 15 residues. Germline V gene data show CDR1 as SGDLS and CDR2 as YYNGEE. Trimming removed 4 bases from V and 0 bases from J; junction bases left unmatched: 6. CDR3 loop: CASSLMGQLNTEAFF. The CDR3 DNA reads TGTGCCAGCAGCCTAATGGGACAGTTGAACACTGAAGCTTTCTTT.

The chain employs TRBV11-1 and TRBJ2-3; 8 bases agree with TRBD2. This CDR3 has 16 amino acids. Germline-derived CDR1 and CDR2 are SGHAT and FQDESV (reference sequence). Losses at the gene ends were 5 bases for V and 14 bases for J; bases not matched to a gene: 21. This chain's CDR3 is CASSHSPAGEGGDAYF. The CDR3 DNA sequence: TGTGCCAGCAGCCATAGTCCAGCGGGAGAGGGCGGAGACGCGTATTTT.

V gene TRBV18 combines with J gene TRBJ1-4; D gene uncertain. Trimming pared 3 bases from V and 10 bases from J, leaving 18 bases between. There are 15 residues in the CDR3. Per germline, CDR1 KGHSH and CDR2 LQKENI. This CDR3 reads CASSPSVHGSGKLFF. The CDR3 bases are TGTGCCAGCTCACCCTCGGTGCACGGCAGCGGAAAACTGTTTTTT.

V is TRBV13 and J is TRBJ1-2; TRBD1 matches 8 bases. This CDR3 region has 16 residues. CDR1 PRHDT and CDR2 FYEKMQ come from the germline V gene (reference sequence). After removal of 5 bases from V and 0 bases from J, the junction contained 8 bases not matched to a gene. CDR3 DNA: TGTGCCAGCAGCCACGGACAGGGACGCTCTAACTATGGCTACACCTTC. Translation: CASSHGQGRSNYGYTF.

The rearrangement joins TRBV29-1 to TRBJ1-2; D unresolved. Germline V gene lookup returns CDR1 SQVTM and CDR2 ANQGSEA. Trimming removed 4 bases at V and 7 bases at J, with 10 bases between. The CDR3 contains 11 residues. Here the CDR3 DNA reads TGCAGCGTTGGGCCAAGTGGTGGCTACACCTTC. It specifies CSVGPSGGYTF.

The genes are TRBV20-1 and TRBJ2-1; TRBD2 matches 12 bases. The CDR3 contains 15 residues. Per germline, CDR1 DFQATT and CDR2 SNEGSKA (reference sequence). V lost 6 bases and J lost 7; bases outside the gene matches: 10. The CDR3 sequence: CSADRLAGDGNEQFF. CDR3 nucleotides: TGCAGTGCCGATAGACTAGCGGGAGATGGGAATGAGCAGTTCTTC.

The chain is built from TRBV28 and TRBJ2-3, with 9 nucleotides matching TRBD2. Germline V gene sequence: CDR1 MDHEN, CDR2 SYDVKM. This CDR3 is 17 amino acids long. V was pared by 6 bases and J by 5 bases, with 15 bases of the junction left unmatched. The CDR3 nucleotides are TGTGCCAGCAGCCCCATAGGGACTAGCAAGCCAGGAGATACGCAGTATTTT. It is translated as CASSPIGTSKPGDTQYF.